This is a list of T cell receptor beta chains from one sample in a study of blood T cell repertoires in COVID-19. TCRdb's copy holds only in-frame clones and misses some; the assay was immunoSEQ multiplex PCR. The sample contains about 130,000 clones, 75% to 90% of which appear only once. Sequencing input: PBMCs or T cells enriched from blood (not recorded which). All receptors derive from a woman aged 50 to 60 who had recovered from COVID-19. Each CDR3 is given with its conserved first and last residue. Fields, in order: V gene, J gene, D gene, CDR3 protein. D genes are given only for firm matches.

TRBV7-9	TRBJ2-6	.	CASSPPTGSGANVLTF
TRBV18	TRBJ1-1	.	CASSPRGGDTEAFF
TRBV7-9	TRBJ1-6	TRBD1	CASSLERYVGTGGRSPLHF
TRBV19	TRBJ1-1	.	CASSIVFRTANTEAFF
TRBV4-1	TRBJ1-1	.	CASRGGGIAEAFF
TRBV21-1	TRBJ1-2	.	CASSQAAQGWDGYTF
TRBV10-1	TRBJ2-7	TRBD1	CASSSDRGNPYEQYF
TRBV12-3/TRBV12-4	TRBJ1-6	.	CASSLGGGSLHF
TRBV5-1	TRBJ1-3	.	CASSLAGTGNTIYF
TRBV5-4	TRBJ2-7	.	CASSQNRRSYEQYF
TRBV10-3	TRBJ1-2	.	CAISESEEGRDYGYTF
TRBV5-1	TRBJ1-2	.	CASSLAARGQGYTF
TRBV10-3	TRBJ1-6	.	CAISPGRDNSPLHF
TRBV2	TRBJ2-5	TRBD2	CASSPLAGGSQETQYF
TRBV7-8	TRBJ1-2	TRBD1	CASSLGPGQGVYGYTF
TRBV19	TRBJ2-7	TRBD1	CASSTTGDSYEQYF
TRBV29-1	TRBJ1-1	TRBD1	CSARGQGNTEAFF
TRBV7-9	TRBJ2-7	.	CASSFASSYEQYF
TRBV7-2	TRBJ1-2	.	CASRFYPTGENYGYTF
TRBV2	TRBJ2-7	TRBD1	CASNRQGMGDEQYF